The TCR beta chain under discussion was sequenced for a study of response to subunit inactivated influenza vaccine. Trimming removed 0 bases from V and 1 base from J; junction bases left unmatched: 20. The CDR3 extends over 21 amino acids. CDR1 is DFQATT and CDR2 is SNEGSKA in the germline V gene (reference sequence). MiXCR was run by TCRdb on the RT-PCR reads, yielding one entry per CDR3 protein. The sample gives 630,000 or so distinct CDR3 sequences, 15% to 19% of which show up once; around a tenth is in the top ten. The sample holds a few counts of this clonotype. The source of this sequence is a man aged 50 to 59 who received an inactivated influenza vaccine. This sequence joins TRBV20-1 and TRBJ2-1, with 8 bases aligning to TRBD2. The specimen was PBMCs from blood, collected 11 to 12 days after vaccination. CDR3 protein: CSARDGSFVGSGSLSYNEQFF. For the CDR3, the DNA is TGCAGTGCTAGAGATGGCTCATTTGTTGGGAGCGGGAGTCTGTCCTACAATGAGCAGTTCTTC.